This TCR beta chain came from a study of blood T cell repertoires in COVID-19. This CDR3 spans 15 amino acids. Trimming removed 0 bases from V and 8 bases from J, with 14 bases in between. Germline CDR1 and CDR2: WNHNN and SYGVQD (reference sequence). The data were produced by immunoSEQ multiplex PCR, yet TCRdb's version contains in-frame clones alone and is incomplete. The profile shows fewer than 250,000 clones, around nine tenths of them singletons. The chain carries TRBV10-1 and TRBJ2-1; maybe TRBD1 (6 bases). The receptor comes from a man in his forties or fifties with acute or convalescent COVID-19. Sequencing was done on a sample of peripheral blood. Written as DNA, the CDR3 is TGCGCCAGCAGTGAGTCGACCCCAGGGGATTATGAGCAGTTCTTC. Its translation: CASSESTPGDYEQFF.